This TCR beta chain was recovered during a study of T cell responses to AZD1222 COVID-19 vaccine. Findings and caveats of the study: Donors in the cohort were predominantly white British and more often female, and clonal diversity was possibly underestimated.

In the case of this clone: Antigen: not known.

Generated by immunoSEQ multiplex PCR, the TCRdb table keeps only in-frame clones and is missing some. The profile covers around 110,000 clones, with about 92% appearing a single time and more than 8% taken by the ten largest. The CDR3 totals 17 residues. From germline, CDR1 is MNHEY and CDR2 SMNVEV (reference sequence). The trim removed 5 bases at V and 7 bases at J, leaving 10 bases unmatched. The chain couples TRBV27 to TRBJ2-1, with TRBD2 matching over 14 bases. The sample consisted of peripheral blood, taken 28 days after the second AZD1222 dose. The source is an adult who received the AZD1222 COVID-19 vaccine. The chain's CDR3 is CASSPRLAGGERNEQFF. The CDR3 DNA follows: TGTGCCAGCAGTCCTAGACTAGCGGGAGGGGAGAGGAATGAGCAGTTCTTC.